The 26 T cell receptor beta chains below all came from one sample that was sequenced in a study of T-cell reconstitution after alpha-beta-depleted transplantation in children. A TCRbeta library incorporating unique molecular identifiers was prepared. TCRdb passed the PCR reads through MiXCR, listing each CDR3 protein once. The profile shows a few hundred thousand distinct CDR3 sequences, 25% to 30% of them singletons. The specimen comprised PBMCs, sampled before TCRalphabeta/CD19-depleted stem cell transplant. The source of these receptors is a boy less than two years old with Wiskott-Aldrich syndrome, due to receive a stem cell transplant.

CDR3 sequence: CASSQDFGRLFTGELFF. DNA for the CDR3: TGTGCCAGCAGCCAAGATTTCGGAAGACTGTTCACCGGGGAGCTGTTTTTT. The chain employs TRBV4-2 and TRBJ2-2, with no clear D. There are 17 residues in the CDR3. The V gene's germline CDR1 is LGHNA and CDR2 YNFKEQ. V shed 0 bases and J shed 4 bases, with 15 bases lying between them.

The chain couples TRBV4-2 to TRBJ1-2, with 9 bases identical to TRBD1. After removal of 0 bases from V and 4 bases from J, the junction contained 9 bases not matched to a gene. Germline V gene lookup returns CDR1 LGHNA and CDR2 YNFKEQ. The CDR3 is 17 amino acids. The CDR3 nucleotides read TGTGCCAGCAGCCAAGACGGGACAGGGAGTTTCTCCTATGGCTACACCTTC. It codes for CASSQDGTGSFSYGYTF.

The V call is TRBV7-8, the J call TRBJ2-3; TRBD2 agrees at 14 bases. V lost 1 base, J lost 1 base, and 10 bases stayed unmatched. Germline CDR1 is SGHVS and CDR2 is FQNEAQ. This CDR3 region has 20 residues. The DNA for the CDR3 is TGTGCCAGCAGCTTAGGGGCCGGACTAGCGGGAGGTTTCGGCACAGATACGCAGTATTTT. Protein: CASSLGAGLAGGFGTDTQYF.

This clonotype was detected only a few times. The V call is TRBV6-5, the J call TRBJ2-5; 14 bases map to TRBD2. The CDR3 has 16 residues. V gave up 4 bases and J gave up 5 bases; unmatched junction bases: 6. CDR1 MNHEY and CDR2 SVGAGI come from the germline V gene. The CDR3 loop is CASSSRTSGRPETQYF. CDR3 DNA: TGTGCCAGCAGTTCCAGGACTAGCGGGAGGCCGGAGACCCAGTACTTC.

This clonotype showed up just a few times. The chain carries TRBV6-1 and TRBJ2-7, with D hard to call. Germline V lookup: CDR1 MNHNS, CDR2 SASEGT. The CDR3 totals 15 residues. V lost 6 bases and J lost 0, with 15 bases in between. CDR3 sequence reads: CASSPDGRSSYEQYF. As DNA, the CDR3 is TGTGCCAGCAGCCCGGACGGGCGTAGCTCCTACGAGCAGTACTTC.

The chain uses TRBV27 and TRBJ2-1; TRBD2 matches at 10 bases. The V segment lost 4 bases and the J segment 6 bases; nucleotides outside the gene matches: 12. From germline, CDR1 is MNHEY and CDR2 SMNVEV (reference sequence). CDR3 length: 17 residues. The CDR3 region is CASSSDQLAGRANEQFF. The CDR3 DNA sequence: TGTGCCAGCAGTTCCGACCAACTAGCGGGACGGGCCAATGAGCAGTTCTTC.

The V call is TRBV28, the J call TRBJ2-1; TRBD2 matches 9 bases. Germline trimming cut 2 bases from V and 0 bases from J; bases unmatched to any gene: 5. Germline V CDR1 and CDR2: MDHEN, SYDVKM. This CDR3 spans 17 amino acids. The CDR3 protein is CASSLLAGGSSYNEQFF. The CDR3 DNA follows: TGTGCCAGCAGTTTACTTGCGGGAGGGAGCTCCTACAATGAGCAGTTCTTC.

The chain recombines TRBV12-3 or TRBV12-4 with TRBJ1-5; D remains unclear. This CDR3 region has 15 residues. Trimming shortened V by 3 bases and J by 4 bases, and 13 bases separated the two germline ends. The CDR3 nucleotides are TGTGCCAGCAGTTTGACGGCCGCGGTGAATCAGCCCCAGCATTTT. It translates to CASSLTAAVNQPQHF.

This sequence joins TRBV5-1 and TRBJ2-2, with D perhaps matching TRBD1 (5 bases). Germline loops: CDR1 SGHRS, CDR2 YFSETQ. Between the trimmed V and J ends, which lost 0 bases and 5 bases, there was a span of 8 bases. The CDR3 has 14 amino acids. This chain's CDR3 is CASSLAQVTGELFF. CDR3 sequence (DNA): TGCGCCAGCAGCTTGGCACAGGTTACCGGGGAGCTGTTTTTT.

This clonotype appeared a few times. The chain links TRBV20-1 to TRBJ2-1, with D possibly being TRBD1 (5 bases). Trimming stripped 5 bases from V and 3 bases from J, with 14 bases between. CDR3 length: 14 residues. CDR1 is DFQATT and CDR2 is SNEGSKA in the germline V gene (reference sequence). In DNA form, the CDR3 reads TGCAGTGCTCGTGACAGTAGAATCTACAATGAGCAGTTCTTC. Protein sequence: CSARDSRIYNEQFF.

The sample holds a few counts of this clonotype. The J gene is TRBJ1-2, the V gene TRBV2; a possible D gene is TRBD1 (6 bases). The CDR3 runs 13 residues. V gave up 1 base and J gave up 8 bases, with 11 bases separating them. Germline V gives CDR1 SNHLY, CDR2 FYNNEI. The CDR3 loop is CASSEGRGWGYTF. The CDR3 nucleotides are TGTGCCAGCAGTGAAGGCAGGGGTTGGGGCTACACCTTC.

This clonotype was seen more than once but under ten times. V is TRBV7-9 and J is TRBJ2-2; no definite D call. CDR3 length: 14 amino acids. The V and J ends lost 7 bases and 1 base respectively, with 10 bases between them. Per the germline V gene, CDR1 is SEHNR and CDR2 is FQNEAQ (reference sequence). The CDR3 protein is CASTASGNTGELFF. The DNA of the CDR3 is TGTGCCAGCACCGCCTCCGGGAACACCGGGGAGCTGTTTTTT.

This chain links TRBV10-3 with TRBJ2-7, with D tentatively TRBD1 or TRBD2 (5 bases each). This CDR3 has 14 amino acids. Germline V gives CDR1 ENHRY, CDR2 SYGVKD. Trimming cost V 0 bases and J 2 bases, with 8 bases left between them. The CDR3 region is CAISESRGPYEQYF. In DNA form, the CDR3 reads TGTGCCATCAGTGAGTCCCGGGGACCCTACGAGCAGTACTTC.

The chain has TRBV27 and TRBJ1-5; the match to TRBD1 covers 7 bases. The CDR3 totals 15 residues. Trimming took 1 base from V and 9 from J; bases not matched to a gene: 9. Per germline, CDR1 MNHEY and CDR2 SMNVEV (reference sequence). Written as DNA, the CDR3 is TGTGCCAGCAGTTTATACCGAGGGGGCAAATGGCCCCAGCATTTT. It translates to CASSLYRGGKWPQHF.

V and J are TRBV5-1 and TRBJ2-2; D possibly corresponds to TRBD1 (5 bases). V was trimmed by 0 bases and J by 4 bases, leaving 13 bases between them. This CDR3 comprises 16 residues. Germline loops: CDR1 SGHRS, CDR2 YFSETQ. CDR3 sequence reads: CASSLGFRVGTGELFF. DNA of the CDR3: TGCGCCAGCAGCTTGGGATTCAGGGTTGGCACCGGGGAGCTGTTTTTT.

V and J are TRBV5-1 and TRBJ2-1; TRBD2 matches 8 bases. The CDR3 is 15 residues long. The V gene's germline CDR1 is SGHRS and CDR2 YFSETQ. Germline trimming cut 2 bases from V and 1 base from J; bases unmatched to any gene: 2. The CDR3 protein is CASSFPSGSYNEQFF. The DNA of the CDR3 is TGCGCCAGCAGCTTTCCTAGCGGGTCCTACAATGAGCAGTTCTTC. The full variable domain, in which reference TRBV5-1 and TRBJ2-1 provide the parts outside the CDR3, is KAGVTQTPRYLIKTRGQQVTLSCSPISGHRSVSWYQQTPGQGLQFLFEYFSETQRNKGNFPGRFSGRQFSNSRSEMNVSTLELGDSALYLCASSFPSGSYNEQFFGPGTRLTVL.

This clonotype was observed a few times. The V gene is TRBV12-3 or TRBV12-4, the J gene TRBJ2-2; 12 bases fit TRBD2. V was pared by 2 bases and J by 3 bases, with 4 bases of the junction left unmatched. This CDR3 has 17 residues. As DNA, the CDR3 is TGTGCCAGCAGTTTAAGCCTAGCGGGAGGGTACACCGGGGAGCTGTTTTTT. The encoded protein is CASSLSLAGGYTGELFF.

CDR3 sequence reads: CASSHRGLAGVEETQYF. The CDR3 DNA sequence: TGTGCCAGCAGCCACCGGGGACTAGCGGGAGTGGAAGAGACCCAGTACTTC. The chain recombines TRBV14 with TRBJ2-5; TRBD2 aligns across 14 bases. V lost 3 bases and J lost 3; bases outside the gene matches: 6. Per germline, CDR1 SGHDN and CDR2 FVKESK. CDR3 length: 17 residues.

This rearrangement joins TRBV12-3 or TRBV12-4 to TRBJ2-3; TRBD2 matches at 7 bases. The V gene end was trimmed by 3 bases and the J gene end by 5 bases; junction bases not matched to a gene: 8. This CDR3 is built from 15 residues. CDR3 coding DNA: TGTGCCAGCAGTTTCGGGGGGAGCGGGATAGATACGCAGTATTTT. Its protein product is CASSFGGSGIDTQYF.

The chain links TRBV29-1 to TRBJ2-5; the match to TRBD1 covers 9 bases. This CDR3 contains 15 residues. CDR1 SQVTM and CDR2 ANQGSEA come from the germline V gene. The V and J ends lost 1 base and 5 bases, in that order; junction bases with no gene match: 8. The CDR3 bases are TGCAGCGTTGAAGGGGACCTGACAGGGGGTGAGACCCAGTACTTC. It specifies CSVEGDLTGGETQYF.

This chain connects TRBV5-1 to TRBJ1-6, with 7 bases matching TRBD1. CDR1 and CDR2 from the germline V gene are SGHRS and YFSETQ. V lost 4 bases and J lost 9; bases outside the gene matches: 7. The CDR3 consists of 14 residues. CDR3 residues: CASSTRQGSSPLHF. The DNA of the CDR3 is TGCGCCAGCAGCACGCGACAGGGTAGTTCACCCCTCCACTTT.

V gene TRBV28 combines with J gene TRBJ2-3; 10 nucleotides agree with TRBD2. The V gene end was trimmed by 6 bases and the J gene end by 1 base; junction bases not matched to a gene: 7. Per the germline V gene, CDR1 is MDHEN and CDR2 is SYDVKM. The CDR3 sequence is 16 residues long. The CDR3, as DNA: TGTGCCAGCAGCCTACTAGCGGGATGGGGCACAGATACGCAGTATTTT. Translating it yields CASSLLAGWGTDTQYF.

The genes are TRBV12-3 or TRBV12-4 and TRBJ2-7; D perhaps matches TRBD2 (5 bases). The CDR3 runs to 15 residues. Trimming removed 6 bases from V and 7 bases from J, with 22 bases in between. In DNA form, the CDR3 reads TGTGCCAGCAGGCCCTGGACCGACGCCTCGGGGGAGCAGTACTTC. This encodes CASRPWTDASGEQYF.

The CDR3 here is CASSGDRDGYTF. In DNA, the CDR3 is TGCGCCAGCAGCGGGGACAGGGATGGCTACACCTTC. This chain joins TRBV5-1 and TRBJ1-2, with TRBD1 matching 9 bases. V trimming: 4 bases; J trimming: 6 bases; junction bases outside the gene matches: 1. Germline V gives CDR1 SGHRS, CDR2 YFSETQ. This CDR3 is built from 12 residues.

This chain connects TRBV30 to TRBJ2-1; D is possibly TRBD2 (6 bases). Trimming took off 3 bases at V and 0 bases at J, with 12 bases between the two ends. The CDR3 extends over 15 amino acids. Germline V lookup: CDR1 GTSNPN, CDR2 SVGIG (reference sequence). CDR3 protein: CAWSGTVSSYNEQFF. The CDR3, as DNA: TGTGCCTGGAGCGGGACTGTCAGCTCCTACAATGAGCAGTTCTTC.

The V call is TRBV5-1, the J call TRBJ2-5; 12 nucleotides agree with TRBD2. The germline V gene encodes CDR1 SGHRS and CDR2 YFSETQ. The CDR3 is made up of 21 amino acids. With V trimmed by 0 bases and J by 11 bases, 26 bases remained unmatched. In DNA form, the CDR3 reads TGCGCCAGCAGCTTGGCCCTGACTAGCGGGAGTCCCATTTTCTCCTACAATGAGCAGTACTTC. Amino acids: CASSLALTSGSPIFSYNEQYF.